This TCR beta chain was recovered during a study of T-cell reconstitution after alpha-beta-depleted transplantation in children. Findings and limits, study-wide: Several hundred expanded graft clones reportedly supplied alpha-beta T cells about two months after transplant. Where some patients showed high TCRbeta diversity at day 60, it came from recipient T cells and thymic progenitors that had survived.

Germline V gene lookup returns CDR1 SEHNR and CDR2 FQNEAQ (reference sequence). The CDR3 has 16 amino acids. V shed 7 bases and J shed 0 bases, with 18 bases lying between them. A TCRbeta library incorporating unique molecular identifiers was prepared. Each CDR3 protein gets one entry after TCRdb re-called the PCR reads with MiXCR. Of under 750,000 distinct CDR3 sequences listed, roughly 23% are singletons. In regard to this clonotype: The antigen remains unidentified.

The chain is built from TRBV7-9 and TRBJ2-5; D ambiguous. The sequence came from a boy under three years old who had a stem cell transplant for acute myeloid leukemia, so the T cells may come from the graft donor. Sample: PBMCs, mostly from graft donor cells, taken 360 days after TCRalphabeta/CD19-depleted stem cell transplant. The CDR3 protein is CASKGTTGRYQETQYF. The CDR3 nucleotides read TGTGCCAGCAAGGGCACTACCGGTCGGTACCAAGAGACCCAGTACTTC.